This T cell receptor beta chain was profiled in a study of cytomegalovirus exposure and HLA in healthy donors. CDR1 and CDR2 (germline): SGHRS, YFSETQ. The CDR3 spans 16 residues. V was trimmed by 0 bases and J by 1 base, leaving 11 bases between them. Primers for the PCR totalled 60 Vbeta and 13 Jbeta. Assay used: immunoSEQ multiplex PCR; TCRdb lists only in-frame clones, some missing. This sample has about 130,000 clones, with more than 75% found just once. This clone occurred a few times. The chain recombines TRBV5-1 with TRBJ1-3, with D possibly matching TRBD1 (6 bases). The source material was PBMCs. The sequence was collected from a man aged 30 to 45 in good health and CMV-seropositive. The DNA of the CDR3 is TGCGCCAGCAGCTTGGGGTGGACAGAGTCTGGAAACACCATATATTTT. Translated, it gives CASSLGWTESGNTIYF.